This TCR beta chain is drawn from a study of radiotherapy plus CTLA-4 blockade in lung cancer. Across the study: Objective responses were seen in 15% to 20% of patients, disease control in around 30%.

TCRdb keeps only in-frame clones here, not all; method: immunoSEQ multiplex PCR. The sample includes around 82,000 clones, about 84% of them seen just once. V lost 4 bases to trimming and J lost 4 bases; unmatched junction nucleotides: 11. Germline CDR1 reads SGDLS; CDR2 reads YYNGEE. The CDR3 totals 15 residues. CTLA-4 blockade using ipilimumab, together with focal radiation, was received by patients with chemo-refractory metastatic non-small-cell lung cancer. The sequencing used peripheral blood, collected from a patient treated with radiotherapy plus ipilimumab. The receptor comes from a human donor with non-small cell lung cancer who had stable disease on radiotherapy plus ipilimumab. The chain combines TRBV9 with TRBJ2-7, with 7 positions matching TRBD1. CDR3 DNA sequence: TGTGCCAGCAGCCCCGGGACAGAGACCTTTTACGAGCAGTACTTC. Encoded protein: CASSPGTETFYEQYF.